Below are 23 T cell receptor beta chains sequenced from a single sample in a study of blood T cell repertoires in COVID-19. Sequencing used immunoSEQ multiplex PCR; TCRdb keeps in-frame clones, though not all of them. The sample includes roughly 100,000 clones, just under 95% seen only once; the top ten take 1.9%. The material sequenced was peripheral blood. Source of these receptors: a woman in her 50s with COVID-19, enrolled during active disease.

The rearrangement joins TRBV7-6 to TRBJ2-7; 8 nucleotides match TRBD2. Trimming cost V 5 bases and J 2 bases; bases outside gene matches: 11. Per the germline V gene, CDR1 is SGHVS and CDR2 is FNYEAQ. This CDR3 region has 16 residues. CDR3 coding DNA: TGTGCCAGCAGCCCCGGACGGGGGGGGATAACCTACGAGCAGTACTTC. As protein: CASSPGRGGITYEQYF.

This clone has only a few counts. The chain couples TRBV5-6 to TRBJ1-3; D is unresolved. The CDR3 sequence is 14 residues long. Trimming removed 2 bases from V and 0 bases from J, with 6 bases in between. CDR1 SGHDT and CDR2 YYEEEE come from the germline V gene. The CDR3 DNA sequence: TGTGCCAGCAGCTTCCCCTTCTCTGGAAACACCATATATTTT. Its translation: CASSFPFSGNTIYF.

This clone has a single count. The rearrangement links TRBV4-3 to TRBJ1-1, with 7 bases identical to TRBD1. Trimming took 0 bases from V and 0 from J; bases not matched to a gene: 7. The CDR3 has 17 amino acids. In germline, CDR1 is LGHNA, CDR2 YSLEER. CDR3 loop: CASSQERGQFMNTEAFF. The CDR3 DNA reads TGCGCCAGCAGCCAAGAAAGGGGACAGTTCATGAACACTGAAGCTTTCTTT.

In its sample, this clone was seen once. DNA for the CDR3: TGTGCCAGCGGGCGGACTAGGGGCGATGAGCAGTTCTTC. Protein product: CASGRTRGDEQFF. The J gene is TRBJ2-1, the V gene TRBV12-3 or TRBV12-4; 7 bases align to TRBD2. The CDR3 contains 13 residues. The trim removed 8 bases at V and 8 bases at J, leaving 9 bases unmatched.

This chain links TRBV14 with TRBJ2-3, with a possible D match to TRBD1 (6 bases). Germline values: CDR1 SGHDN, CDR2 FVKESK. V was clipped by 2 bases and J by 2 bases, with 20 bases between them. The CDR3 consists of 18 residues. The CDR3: CASSQMMGTGYHTDTQYF. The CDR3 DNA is TGTGCCAGCAGCCAAATGATGGGAACAGGGTACCACACAGATACGCAGTATTTT.

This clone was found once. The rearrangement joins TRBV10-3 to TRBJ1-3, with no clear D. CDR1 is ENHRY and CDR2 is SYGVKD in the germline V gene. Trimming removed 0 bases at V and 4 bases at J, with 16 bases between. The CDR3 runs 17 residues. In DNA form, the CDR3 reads TGTGCCATCAGTGAGTCGGTCGGCGGAATAATCGGAAACACCATATATTTT. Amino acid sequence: CAISESVGGIIGNTIYF.

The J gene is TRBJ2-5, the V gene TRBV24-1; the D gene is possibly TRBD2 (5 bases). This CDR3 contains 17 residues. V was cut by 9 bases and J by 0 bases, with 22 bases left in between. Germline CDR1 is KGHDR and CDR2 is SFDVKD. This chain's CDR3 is CATDYLAGVSYQETQYF. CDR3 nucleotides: TGTGCCACCGACTACCTCGCTGGGGTCTCGTACCAAGAGACCCAGTACTTC.

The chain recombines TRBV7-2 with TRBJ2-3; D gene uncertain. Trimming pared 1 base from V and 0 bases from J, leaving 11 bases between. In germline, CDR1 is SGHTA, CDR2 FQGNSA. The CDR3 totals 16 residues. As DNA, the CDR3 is TGTGCCAGCAGCTTAGTGGCGGCAACTAGCACAGATACGCAGTATTTT. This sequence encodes CASSLVAATSTDTQYF.

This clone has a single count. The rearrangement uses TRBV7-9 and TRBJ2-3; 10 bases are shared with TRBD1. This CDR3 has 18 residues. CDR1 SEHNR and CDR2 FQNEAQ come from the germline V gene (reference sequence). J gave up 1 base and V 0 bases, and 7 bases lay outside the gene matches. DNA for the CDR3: TGTGCCAGCAGCTTAGCGGTGACAGGGGGCGCGGGCACAGATACGCAGTATTTT. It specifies CASSLAVTGGAGTDTQYF.

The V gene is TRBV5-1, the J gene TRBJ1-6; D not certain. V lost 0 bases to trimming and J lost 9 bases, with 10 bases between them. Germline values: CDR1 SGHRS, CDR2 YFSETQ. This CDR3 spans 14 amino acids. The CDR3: CASSLDSMGSPLHF. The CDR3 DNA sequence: TGCGCCAGCAGCTTGGACAGCATGGGTTCACCCCTCCACTTT.

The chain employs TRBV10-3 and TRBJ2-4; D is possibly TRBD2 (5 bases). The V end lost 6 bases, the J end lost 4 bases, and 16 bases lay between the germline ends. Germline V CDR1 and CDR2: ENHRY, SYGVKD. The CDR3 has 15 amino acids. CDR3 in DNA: TGTGCCATCAGGGGAGACGCACACCCAAAAAACATTCAGTACTTC. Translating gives CAIRGDAHPKNIQYF.

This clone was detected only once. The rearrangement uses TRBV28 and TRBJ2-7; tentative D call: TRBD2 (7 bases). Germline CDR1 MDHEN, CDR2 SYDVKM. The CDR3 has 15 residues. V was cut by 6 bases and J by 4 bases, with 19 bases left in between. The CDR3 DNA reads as TGTGCCAGCAGCCGTTACCAAGGGGGAGGGTACGAGCAGTACTTC. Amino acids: CASSRYQGGGYEQYF.

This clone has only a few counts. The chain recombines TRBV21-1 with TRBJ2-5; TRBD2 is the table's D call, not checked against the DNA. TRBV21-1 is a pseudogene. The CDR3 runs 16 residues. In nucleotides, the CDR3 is TGTGCCAGCAGCCTTCAAGCGGGGGACAAACAAGAGACCCAGTACTTC. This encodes CASSLQAGDKQETQYF.

CDR3 bases: TGTGCCAGCAGGTCCCGTGGACTAGCATTAGATACGCAGTATTTT. This translates into CASRSRGLALDTQYF. V and J are TRBV5-4 and TRBJ2-3; 8 nucleotides agree with TRBD2. The germline V gene encodes CDR1 SGHNT and CDR2 YYREEE (reference sequence). Trimming removed 5 bases from V and 5 bases from J; junction bases left unmatched: 10. The CDR3 has 15 amino acids.

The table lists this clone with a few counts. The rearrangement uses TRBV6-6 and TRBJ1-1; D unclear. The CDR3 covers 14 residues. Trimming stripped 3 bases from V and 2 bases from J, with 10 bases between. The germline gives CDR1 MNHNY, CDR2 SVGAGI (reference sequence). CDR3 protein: CASSYELFNTEAFF. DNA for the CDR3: TGTGCCAGCAGTTATGAGCTCTTTAACACTGAAGCTTTCTTT.

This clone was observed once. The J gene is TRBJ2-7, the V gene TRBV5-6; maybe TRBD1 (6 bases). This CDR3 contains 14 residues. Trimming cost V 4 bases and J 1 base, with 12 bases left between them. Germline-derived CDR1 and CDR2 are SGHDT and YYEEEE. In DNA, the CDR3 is TGTGCCAGCAGCGAGGGGACACCGTCCTACGAGCAGTACTTC. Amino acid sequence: CASSEGTPSYEQYF.

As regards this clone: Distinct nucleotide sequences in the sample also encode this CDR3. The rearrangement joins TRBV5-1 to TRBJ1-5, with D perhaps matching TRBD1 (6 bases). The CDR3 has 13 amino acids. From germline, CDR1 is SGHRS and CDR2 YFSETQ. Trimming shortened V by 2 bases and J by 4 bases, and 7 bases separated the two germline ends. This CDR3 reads CASSLTGNQPQHF. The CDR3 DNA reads TGCGCCAGCAGCTTAACAGGGAATCAGCCCCAGCATTTT.

The CDR3 nucleotides are TGTGCCAGCAGCCTCCCCCAGGGGCAAGCCTACGAGCAGTACTTC. The encoded protein is CASSLPQGQAYEQYF. This chain uses TRBV6-2 or TRBV6-3 with TRBJ2-7; tentatively, D is TRBD1 (6 bases). The ends were cut back, 6 bases at V and 2 bases at J, with 17 bases in the middle. The CDR3 has 15 residues. Germline assignment: CDR1 MNHEY and CDR2 SVGEGT.

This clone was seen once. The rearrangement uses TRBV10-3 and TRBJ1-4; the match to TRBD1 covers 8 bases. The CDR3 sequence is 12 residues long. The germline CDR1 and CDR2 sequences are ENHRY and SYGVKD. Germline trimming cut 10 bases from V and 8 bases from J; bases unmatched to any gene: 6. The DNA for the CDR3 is TGTGCCAGCAGGGGGCTGAACGAAAAACTGTTTTTT. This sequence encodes CASRGLNEKLFF.

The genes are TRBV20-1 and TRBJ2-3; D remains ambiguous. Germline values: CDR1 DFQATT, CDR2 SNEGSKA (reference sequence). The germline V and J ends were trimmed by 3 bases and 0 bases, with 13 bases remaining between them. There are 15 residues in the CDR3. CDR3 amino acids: CSASEGRVSTDTQYF. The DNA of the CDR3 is TGCAGTGCTAGTGAAGGCCGGGTTAGCACAGATACGCAGTATTTT.

The CDR3 DNA is TGTGCCAGCAGCAGCGGGACAGGGGGCTATGGCTACACCTTC. Amino acids: CASSSGTGGYGYTF. This sequence joins TRBV5-5 and TRBJ1-2; the match to TRBD1 covers 11 bases. Looked up from germline, CDR1 is SGHKS and CDR2 is YYEKEE (reference sequence). Trimming removed 4 bases from V and 4 bases from J; junction bases left unmatched: 3. This CDR3 comprises 14 residues.

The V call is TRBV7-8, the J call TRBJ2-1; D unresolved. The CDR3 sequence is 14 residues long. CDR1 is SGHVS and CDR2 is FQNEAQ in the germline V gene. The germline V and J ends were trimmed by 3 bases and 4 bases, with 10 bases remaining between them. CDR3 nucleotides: TGTGCCAGCAGCTTGGGCTGGCTTTACAATGAGCAGTTCTTC. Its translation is CASSLGWLYNEQFF. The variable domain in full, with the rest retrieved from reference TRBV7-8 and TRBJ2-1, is GAGVSQSPRYKVAKRGQDVALRCDPISGHVSLFWYQQALGQGPEFLTYFQNEAQLDKSGLPSDRFFAERPEGSVSTLKIQRTQQEDSAVYLCASSLGWLYNEQFFGPGTRLTVL.

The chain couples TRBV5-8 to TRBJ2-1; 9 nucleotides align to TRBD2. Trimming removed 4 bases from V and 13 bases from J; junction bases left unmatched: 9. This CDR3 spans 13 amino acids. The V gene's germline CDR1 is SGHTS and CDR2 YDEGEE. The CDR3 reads CASSPGGGDDQFF. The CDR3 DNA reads TGTGCCAGCAGCCCTGGCGGGGGGGACGATCAGTTCTTC.